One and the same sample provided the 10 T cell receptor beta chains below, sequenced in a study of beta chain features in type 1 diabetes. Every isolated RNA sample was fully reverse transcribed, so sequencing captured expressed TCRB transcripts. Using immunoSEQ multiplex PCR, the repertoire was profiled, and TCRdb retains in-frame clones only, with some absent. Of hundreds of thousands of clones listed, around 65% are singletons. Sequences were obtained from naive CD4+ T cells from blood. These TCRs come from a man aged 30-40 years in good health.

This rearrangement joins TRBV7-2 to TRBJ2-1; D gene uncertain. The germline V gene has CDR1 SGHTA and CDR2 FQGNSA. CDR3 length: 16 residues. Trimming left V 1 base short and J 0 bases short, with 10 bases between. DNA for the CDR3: TGTGCCAGCAGCTTAGTCGCGGCTAGCTCCTACAATGAGCAGTTCTTC. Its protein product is CASSLVAASSYNEQFF.

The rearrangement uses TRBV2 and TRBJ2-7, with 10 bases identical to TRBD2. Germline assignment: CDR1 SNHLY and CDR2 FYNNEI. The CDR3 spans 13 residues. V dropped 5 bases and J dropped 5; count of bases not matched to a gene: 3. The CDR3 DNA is TGTGCCAGCAGTCAGCGGGAGGGCCACGAGCAGTACTTC. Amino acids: CASSQREGHEQYF.

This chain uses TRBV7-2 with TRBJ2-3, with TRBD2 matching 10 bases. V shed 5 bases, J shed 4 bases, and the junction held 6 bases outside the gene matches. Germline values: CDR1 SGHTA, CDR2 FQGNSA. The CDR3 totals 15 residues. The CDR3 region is CASSIGLAEADTQYF. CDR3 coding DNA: TGTGCCAGCAGCATAGGACTAGCGGAGGCAGATACGCAGTATTTT.

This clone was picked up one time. The CDR3 sequence: CAWSVGKFTTYEQYF. In DNA form, the CDR3 reads TGTGCCTGGAGTGTTGGGAAATTCACAACCTACGAGCAGTACTTC. The V and J genes are TRBV30 and TRBJ2-7, with D unresolved. V lost 0 bases and J lost 2, with 14 bases in between. This CDR3 spans 15 amino acids. Germline loops: CDR1 GTSNPN, CDR2 SVGIG (reference sequence).

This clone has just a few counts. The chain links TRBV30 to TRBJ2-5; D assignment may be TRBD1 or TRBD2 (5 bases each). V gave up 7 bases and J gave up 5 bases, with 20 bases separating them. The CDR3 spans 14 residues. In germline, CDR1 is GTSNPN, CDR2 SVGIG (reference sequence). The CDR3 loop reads CASCGQGLGETQYF. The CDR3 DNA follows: TGTGCCTCCTGCGGGCAGGGTCTGGGGGAGACCCAGTACTTC.

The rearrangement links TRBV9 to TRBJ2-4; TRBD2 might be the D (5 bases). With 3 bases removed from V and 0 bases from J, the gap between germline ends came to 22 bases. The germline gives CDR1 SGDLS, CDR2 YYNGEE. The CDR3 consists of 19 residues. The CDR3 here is CASSASRLANPLAKNIQYF. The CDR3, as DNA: TGTGCCAGCAGCGCCAGCCGGCTAGCCAACCCTTTAGCCAAAAACATTCAGTACTTC.

This CDR3 is CASSLSISINEQYF. CDR3 sequence (DNA): TGTGCCAGCAGCCTTAGCATCTCCATTAACGAGCAGTACTTC. The chain couples TRBV7-9 to TRBJ2-7; no definite D call. CDR1 and CDR2 from the germline V gene are SEHNR and FQNEAQ (reference sequence). This CDR3 is built from 14 residues. V was trimmed by 5 bases and J by 5 bases, leaving 16 bases between them.

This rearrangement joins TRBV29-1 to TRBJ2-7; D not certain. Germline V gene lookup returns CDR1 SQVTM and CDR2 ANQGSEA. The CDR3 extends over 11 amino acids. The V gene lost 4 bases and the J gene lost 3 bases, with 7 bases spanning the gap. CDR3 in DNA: TGCAGCGTTGGGACCCTCTACGAGCAGTACTTC. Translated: CSVGTLYEQYF.

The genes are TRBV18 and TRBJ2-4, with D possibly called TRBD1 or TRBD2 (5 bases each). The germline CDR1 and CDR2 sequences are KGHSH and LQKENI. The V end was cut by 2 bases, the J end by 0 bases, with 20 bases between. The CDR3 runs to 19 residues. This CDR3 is CASSPAGTVRLLAKNIQYF. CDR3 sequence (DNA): TGTGCCAGCTCACCAGCCGGGACGGTGAGACTTCTAGCCAAAAACATTCAGTACTTC.

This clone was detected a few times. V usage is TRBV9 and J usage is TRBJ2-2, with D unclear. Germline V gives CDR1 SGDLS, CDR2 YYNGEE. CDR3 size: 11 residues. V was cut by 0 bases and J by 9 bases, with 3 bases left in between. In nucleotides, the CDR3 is TGTGCCAGCAGCGTAGGGAGGGAGCTGTTTTTT. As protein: CASSVGRELFF.